The 30 T cell receptor beta chains below come from one sample, sequenced in a study of beta chain features in type 1 diabetes. The whole isolated RNA underwent reverse transcription, so sequencing captured expressed TCRB transcripts. Libraries were prepared by immunoSEQ multiplex PCR; TCRdb keeps only in-frame clonotypes and omits some of them. The sample has 350,000 or so clones, 20% seen once; the top ten hold under 0.05%. The sample taken for sequencing was naive CD4+ T cells from blood. These receptor sequences come from a woman aged 18-30 years in good health.

V gene TRBV12-5 combines with J gene TRBJ1-5, with 7 bases identical to TRBD1. Germline trimming cut 0 bases from V and 7 bases from J; bases unmatched to any gene: 9. The CDR3 length is 16 residues. Looked up from germline, CDR1 is LGHNT and CDR2 is FRNRAP. CDR3 nucleotides: TGTGCTAGTGGTTTGGTAAGAGGGGGCCTGGGACAGCCCCAGCATTTT. It translates to CASGLVRGGLGQPQHF.

Details on this clone: The same CDR3 is also encoded by other DNA sequences in this sample. The DNA for the CDR3 is TGCGCCAGCAGCTTGGGGGAGGGCAATCAGCCCCAGCATTTT. Protein: CASSLGEGNQPQHF. The rearrangement uses TRBV5-1 and TRBJ1-5; D is ambiguous. CDR1 and CDR2 (germline): SGHRS, YFSETQ. The CDR3 is 14 residues long. Trimming removed 0 bases from V and 2 bases from J, with 6 bases in between.

Comments on this clone: This CDR3 is also generated by other DNA sequences in the sample. The chain carries TRBV30 and TRBJ1-1, with D possibly TRBD1 on 6 matching bases. V was shortened by 0 bases and J by 4 bases, with 9 bases between the two germline ends. This CDR3 has 13 amino acids. Germline-derived CDR1 and CDR2 are GTSNPN and SVGIG (reference sequence). Here the CDR3 DNA reads TGTGCCTGGAGTGTTTTAGGGGGCACTGAAGCTTTCTTT. Protein: CAWSVLGGTEAFF.

The chain links TRBV7-8 to TRBJ2-3, with a weak D call TRBD1 (5 bases). Germline V gene lookup returns CDR1 SGHVS and CDR2 FQNEAQ. V was pared by 2 bases and J by 5 bases, with 14 bases between. The length of the CDR3 is 15 residues. The CDR3 reads CASSLQGESIDTQYF. CDR3 bases: TGTGCCAGCAGCTTACAGGGCGAGTCTATAGATACGCAGTATTTT.

In its sample, this clone was seen a few times. The junction shows a germline mismatch at one end, possibly a read error. The chain links TRBV7-9 to TRBJ2-7; perhaps TRBD1 as D (6 bases). The CDR3 consists of 13 residues. Germline CDR1 SEHNR, CDR2 FQNEAQ (reference sequence). DNA of the CDR3: TGTGCCGGCAGTCCGGGACAAAACTACGAGCAGTACTTC. Protein: CAGSPGQNYEQYF.

The genes are TRBV30 and TRBJ1-1; tentative D call: TRBD1 (6 bases). Germline V gene lookup returns CDR1 GTSNPN and CDR2 SVGIG (reference sequence). This CDR3 contains 15 residues. The V gene lost 0 bases and the J gene lost 4 bases, with 15 bases spanning the gap. DNA of the CDR3: TGTGCCTGGAGTGTACCAGGGGAATGGCGCACTGAAGCTTTCTTT. Its translation is CAWSVPGEWRTEAFF.

V and J are TRBV2 and TRBJ1-1; 8 nucleotides line up with TRBD1. The CDR3 consists of 15 residues. Per the germline V gene, CDR1 is SNHLY and CDR2 is FYNNEI. The ends lost 4 bases at V and 7 bases at J; junction bases unmatched: 11. The DNA of the CDR3 is TGTGCCAGCAGTGGAACTGGACAGGGACCGGATGAAGCTTTCTTT. Translation: CASSGTGQGPDEAFF.

CDR3 nucleotide sequence: TGCGCCAGCAGCCGCCAGGCGGGCTCCGAGCAGGAGACCCAGTACTTC. Translating it yields CASSRQAGSEQETQYF. V is TRBV4-1 and J is TRBJ2-5; perhaps TRBD2 as D (5 bases). Trimming left V 4 bases short and J 5 bases short, with 20 bases between. CDR3 length: 16 amino acids. Germline V lookup: CDR1 MGHRA, CDR2 YSYEKL.

There are a few counts of this clone. The J gene is TRBJ1-2, the V gene TRBV19, with D unclear. Trimming removed 7 bases at V and 1 base at J, with 10 bases between. The CDR3 has 13 amino acids. Germline V gene lookup returns CDR1 LNHDA and CDR2 SQIVND (reference sequence). Here the CDR3 reads CASKRSLNYGYTF. CDR3 DNA: TGTGCCAGTAAAAGGAGCCTTAACTATGGCTACACCTTC.

The V and J genes are TRBV9 and TRBJ2-1, with D possibly being TRBD1 (5 bases). There are 16 residues in the CDR3. Trimming stripped 0 bases from V and 6 bases from J, with 16 bases between. The V gene's germline CDR1 is SGDLS and CDR2 YYNGEE. The CDR3 nucleotides are TGTGCCAGCAGCGTAGAAGTGGGGCCCCTTCCCAATGAGCAGTTCTTC. Its protein is CASSVEVGPLPNEQFF.

This clone was counted only a few times. The chain joins TRBV19 to TRBJ1-1; 7 nucleotides line up with TRBD1. V gave up 5 bases and J gave up 5 bases; unmatched junction bases: 8. Germline V gene data show CDR1 as LNHDA and CDR2 as SQIVND (reference sequence). This CDR3 region has 14 residues. Here the CDR3 DNA reads TGTGCCAGTAGTCTCCGAACAGGGGTTACTGAAGCTTTCTTT. Its protein is CASSLRTGVTEAFF.

The rearrangement uses TRBV5-1 and TRBJ1-1, with TRBD1 identical over 10 bases. V gave up 4 bases and J gave up 5 bases; unmatched junction bases: 8. Germline-derived CDR1 and CDR2 are SGHRS and YFSETQ. The CDR3 loop spans 15 amino acids. The CDR3, as DNA: TGCGCCAGCAGCACAGGGACAGGGGTAGCTACTGAAGCTTTCTTT. Translating it yields CASSTGTGVATEAFF.

This clone occurred a few times. The chain has TRBV12-5 and TRBJ2-3; 7 positions match TRBD1. This CDR3 has 16 amino acids. Germline loops: CDR1 LGHNT, CDR2 FRNRAP. The V and J ends lost 5 bases and 1 base, in that order; junction bases with no gene match: 9. CDR3 sequence: CASGPGQFSRTDTQYF. The CDR3 DNA reads as TGTGCTAGTGGTCCGGGACAGTTTTCCCGCACAGATACGCAGTATTTT.

In its sample, this clone was seen a few times. This chain connects TRBV2 to TRBJ2-1; 8 bases match TRBD1. Germline V gene lookup returns CDR1 SNHLY and CDR2 FYNNEI. This CDR3 is built from 14 residues. V gave up 8 bases and J gave up 8 bases; unmatched junction bases: 11. In nucleotides, the CDR3 is TGTGCCAGCGGAATAGACAGGGGTTGGGATGAGCAGTTCTTC. Translating it yields CASGIDRGWDEQFF.

The chain has TRBV18 and TRBJ2-5; 11 bases agree with TRBD2. Gene TRBJ2-7 matches the end of the DNA better, so the J call may be wrong. The CDR3 totals 15 residues. The germline V gene has CDR1 KGHSH and CDR2 LQKENI. CDR3 protein: CASSTSGSLSYEQYF. As DNA, the CDR3 is TGTGCCAGCTCAACTAGCGGGAGTTTATCCTACGAGCAGTACTTC.

This clone came up a few times. V is TRBV4-1 and J is TRBJ2-3, with a weak D call TRBD1 (7 bases). The ends were cut back, 4 bases at V and 2 bases at J, with 13 bases in the middle. This CDR3 contains 15 residues. Germline V gene data show CDR1 as MGHRA and CDR2 as YSYEKL. CDR3 region: CASSLAGQPTDTQYF. Here the CDR3 DNA reads TGCGCCAGCAGCCTCGCGGGACAGCCCACAGATACGCAGTATTTT.

This clone was counted only a few times. The gene calls are TRBV10-3 and TRBJ2-7; TRBD1 aligns across 7 bases. Germline CDR1 is ENHRY and CDR2 is SYGVKD. Trimming removed 6 bases from V and 2 bases from J; junction bases left unmatched: 4. There are 13 residues in the CDR3. The CDR3 sequence: CAIRAGTAYEQYF. The CDR3 coding sequence is TGTGCCATCAGGGCCGGGACAGCCTACGAGCAGTACTTC.

The rearrangement uses TRBV5-1 and TRBJ2-3, with 7 bases identical to TRBD1. The germline CDR1 and CDR2 sequences are SGHRS and YFSETQ. V was pared by 0 bases and J by 4 bases, with 5 bases of the junction left unmatched. The CDR3 totals 15 residues. The CDR3 nucleotides are TGCGCCAGCAGCTTGGAGGGGGCCGGTGCAGATACGCAGTATTTT. Translation gives CASSLEGAGADTQYF.

J is TRBJ2-7 and V is TRBV6-5; 9 positions agree with TRBD1. CDR3 length equals 15 residues. The ends lost 2 bases at V and 1 base at J; junction bases unmatched: 3. The germline CDR1 and CDR2 sequences are MNHEY and SVGAGI. The CDR3 DNA reads TGTGCCAGCAGTTACGCGACAGGGGGATCCTACGAGCAGTACTTC. Translation: CASSYATGGSYEQYF.

There are a few counts of this clone. The chain recombines TRBV2 with TRBJ2-5; D remains ambiguous. Germline values: CDR1 SNHLY, CDR2 FYNNEI. Trimming took 7 bases from V and 5 from J, leaving 8 bases between them. The CDR3 sequence is 11 residues long. The CDR3 DNA is TGTGCCAGCAATGCCGAGGAGACCCAGTACTTC. Its protein product is CASNAEETQYF.

The chain employs TRBV7-2 and TRBJ2-7; weak D call: TRBD2 (5 bases). The CDR3 has 15 amino acids. V was trimmed by 4 bases and J by 2 bases, leaving 15 bases between them. The V gene's germline CDR1 is SGHTA and CDR2 FQGNSA. The CDR3 region is CASSSGGTGAYEQYF. CDR3 bases: TGTGCCAGCAGCTCTGGAGGAACCGGGGCCTACGAGCAGTACTTC.

V is TRBV9 and J is TRBJ1-3; 8 bases match TRBD1. The germline CDR1 and CDR2 sequences are SGDLS and YYNGEE. The CDR3 totals 15 residues. Unmatched junction bases numbered 4, after V lost 3 bases and J lost 2 bases. CDR3 in amino acids: CASSALQGAGNTIYF. CDR3 sequence (DNA): TGTGCCAGCAGCGCGCTACAGGGGGCTGGAAACACCATATATTTT.

The chain uses TRBV25-1 and TRBJ2-6; 7 positions agree with TRBD1. This CDR3 has 16 amino acids. The V and J ends lost 4 bases and 4 bases, in that order; junction bases with no gene match: 7. Germline V gene data show CDR1 as MGHDK and CDR2 as SYGVNS. The chain's CDR3 is CASSAATGAGANVLTF. The CDR3 nucleotides are TGTGCCAGCAGTGCCGCTACAGGGGCCGGGGCCAACGTCCTGACTTTC.

V usage is TRBV30 and J usage is TRBJ2-5, with D maybe TRBD2 (6 bases). The CDR3 has 14 residues. The germline V and J ends were trimmed by 2 bases and 3 bases, with 13 bases remaining between them. Germline CDR1 is GTSNPN and CDR2 is SVGIG (reference sequence). This CDR3 is CAWSRLGTEETQYF. CDR3 DNA: TGTGCCTGGAGTAGACTAGGGACGGAAGAGACCCAGTACTTC.

The V gene is TRBV6-4, the J gene TRBJ2-1; TRBD2 aligns across 11 bases. CDR1 MRHNA and CDR2 SNTAGT come from the germline V gene. Germline trimming cut 4 bases from V and 7 bases from J; bases unmatched to any gene: 3. The CDR3 totals 14 residues. The CDR3 reads CASSGLAGNNEQFF. DNA for the CDR3: TGTGCCAGCAGTGGACTAGCGGGGAATAATGAGCAGTTCTTC.

This clone was detected a few times. The chain joins TRBV18 to TRBJ1-4, with D unresolved. Between the trimmed V and J ends, which lost 6 bases and 6 bases, there was a span of 14 bases. The CDR3 is made up of 14 amino acids. Germline lookup yields CDR1 KGHSH and CDR2 LQKENI. CDR3 loop: CASSQQRRYEKLFF. As DNA, the CDR3 is TGTGCCAGCTCCCAACAGAGACGTTATGAAAAACTGTTTTTT.

This clone occurred a few times. The chain joins TRBV2 to TRBJ1-5; D unresolved. Deletions cut 4 bases from V and 3 bases from J, with 10 bases between. Germline values: CDR1 SNHLY, CDR2 FYNNEI. The CDR3 runs to 14 residues. CDR3 nucleotide sequence: TGTGCCAGCAGTGTGGGAGGGAACAATCAGCCCCAGCATTTT. Amino acid sequence: CASSVGGNNQPQHF.

This clone has only a few counts. The J gene is TRBJ1-5, the V gene TRBV9, with D maybe TRBD1 (6 bases). V was clipped by 4 bases and J by 10 bases, with 15 bases between them. Germline V gene lookup returns CDR1 SGDLS and CDR2 YYNGEE. This CDR3 spans 13 amino acids. The CDR3 protein is CASSPGQLGPQHF. CDR3 coding DNA: TGTGCCAGCAGCCCAGGACAGCTGGGACCCCAGCATTTT. Full variable domain (rest looked up from reference TRBV9 and TRBJ1-5): DSGVTQTPKHLITATGQRVTLRCSPRSGDLSVYWYQQSLDQGLQFLIQYYNGEERAKGNILERFSAQQFPDLHSELNLSSLELGDSALYFCASSPGQLGPQHFGDGTRLSIL.

V usage is TRBV5-4 and J usage is TRBJ2-7, with D perhaps TRBD1 (6 bases). The germline CDR1 and CDR2 sequences are SGHNT and YYREEE (reference sequence). Trimming took 2 bases from V and 5 from J, leaving 14 bases between them. There are 14 residues in the CDR3. The CDR3 DNA sequence: TGTGCCAGCAGCTTTAACAGGGTGGGCGACGAGCAGTACTTC. Encoded protein: CASSFNRVGDEQYF.

The rearrangement links TRBV30 to TRBJ2-3; possibly TRBD2 for D (7 bases). The germline V and J ends were trimmed by 2 bases and 0 bases, with 15 bases remaining between them. The CDR3 runs 16 residues. CDR1 and CDR2 from the germline V gene are GTSNPN and SVGIG (reference sequence). The CDR3 region is CAWSPSPGGSTDTQYF. CDR3 DNA sequence: TGTGCCTGGAGTCCGAGTCCGGGGGGCAGCACAGATACGCAGTATTTT.